The sequence of this T cell receptor beta chain was determined in a study of Tregs in tolerant kidney transplant recipients. Findings and limits, study-wide: The most relevant donor-specific Treg TCRbeta repertoire apparently came from expansion with activated donor B cells.

Of note for this clone: Its specificity is not known.

Measured with immunoSEQ multiplex PCR; TCRdb has only the in-frame clones, and not every one. The repertoire holds tens of thousands of clones, with 65% to 85% as singletons. The V end was cut by 8 bases, the J end by 5 bases, with 19 bases between. Germline CDR1 and CDR2: KGHSH and LQKENI. The CDR3 extends over 14 amino acids. CD4+CD25+CD127- Tregs, CD4+CD25- non-Tregs, CD4 and CD8 cells were sorted. The material sequenced was CD4+ T cells from blood. The chain recombines TRBV18 with TRBJ2-7; maybe TRBD1 (5 bases). The sequence came from a human donor in good health. The CDR3 coding sequence is TGTGCCAGCAACCAAGGGGCGACCGATAACGAGCAGTACTTC. Its protein is CASNQGATDNEQYF.